This T cell receptor (beta chain) was observed in a study of technical replicates of blood from a few donors. Sequencing used immunoSEQ multiplex PCR; TCRdb keeps in-frame clones, though not all of them. Of under 80,000 clones detected, approximately 94% appear once; the ten largest clones hold about 0.24%. Germline V gene sequence: CDR1 MDHEN, CDR2 SYDVKM. The germline V and J ends were trimmed by 3 bases and 0 bases, with 9 bases remaining between them. The CDR3 is made up of 14 amino acids. This receptor was taken from a human donor in good health. The chain joins TRBV28 to TRBJ2-7, with D possibly being TRBD1 (5 bases). The sequencing input was T cells isolated from PBMCs. For the CDR3, the DNA is TGTGCCAGCAGTTTTTTTAGGGGCTCCTACGAGCAGTACTTC. Translated, it gives CASSFFRGSYEQYF.